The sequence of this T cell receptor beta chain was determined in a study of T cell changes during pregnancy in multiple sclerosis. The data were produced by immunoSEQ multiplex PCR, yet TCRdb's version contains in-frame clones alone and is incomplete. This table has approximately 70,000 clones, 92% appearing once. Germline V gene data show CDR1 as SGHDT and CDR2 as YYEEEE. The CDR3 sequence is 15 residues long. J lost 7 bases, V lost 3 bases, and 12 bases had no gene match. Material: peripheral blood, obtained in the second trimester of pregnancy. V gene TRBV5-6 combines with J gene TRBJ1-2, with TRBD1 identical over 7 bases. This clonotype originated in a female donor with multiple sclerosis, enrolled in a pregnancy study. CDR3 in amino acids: CASSSRTGIRGGYTF. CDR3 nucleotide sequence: TGTGCCAGCAGCTCCAGGACAGGTATAAGGGGTGGCTACACCTTC.